One sample yielded the 10 T cell receptor beta chains listed below, sequenced in a study of cytomegalovirus exposure and HLA in healthy donors. Amplification used 60 Vbeta primers and 13 Jbeta primers. TCRdb keeps only in-frame clones here, not all; method: immunoSEQ multiplex PCR. The data contain about 140,000 clones, over 65% of them singletons. Specimen: PBMCs. All receptors derive from a female donor in good health and CMV-seronegative.

The rearrangement links TRBV7-9 to TRBJ1-5; D uncertain. CDR1 is SEHNR and CDR2 is FQNEAQ in the germline V gene (reference sequence). The CDR3 loop spans 12 amino acids. V lost 2 bases and J 8 bases, leaving 7 bases between the germline ends. CDR3: CASSLPQEPQHF. The CDR3 coding sequence is TGTGCCAGCAGCTTACCCCAGGAGCCCCAGCATTTT.

V and J are TRBV14 and TRBJ2-5; D may be TRBD2 (6 bases). The CDR3 sequence is 15 residues long. Germline CDR1 SGHDN, CDR2 FVKESK. Trimming removed 0 bases at V and 6 bases at J, with 14 bases between. The CDR3 reads CASSQDWEREQTQYF. The CDR3 DNA reads TGTGCCAGCAGCCAAGATTGGGAACGGGAGCAGACCCAGTACTTC.

The genes are TRBV5-4 and TRBJ2-7; TRBD1 agrees at 7 bases. The length of the CDR3 is 14 residues. Germline assignment: CDR1 SGHNT and CDR2 YYREEE (reference sequence). After removal of 0 bases from V and 2 bases from J, the junction contained 2 bases not matched to a gene. CDR3 coding DNA: TGTGCCAGCAGCTTGGCCGGGACAGCCTACGAGCAGTACTTC. Its translation: CASSLAGTAYEQYF.

V and J are TRBV9 and TRBJ2-6, with 9 bases fitting TRBD1. The CDR3 runs to 20 residues. With V trimmed by 1 base and J by 1 base, 12 bases remained unmatched. Germline CDR1 reads SGDLS; CDR2 reads YYNGEE. The CDR3 protein is CASSVRVSDRGFSGANVLTF. The CDR3 bases are TGTGCCAGCAGCGTACGGGTTAGCGACAGGGGGTTTTCTGGGGCCAACGTCCTGACTTTC.

The genes are TRBV9 and TRBJ2-2; 12 nucleotides match TRBD1. V lost 2 bases and J lost 4; bases outside the gene matches: 6. CDR3 length: 17 residues. Per the germline V gene, CDR1 is SGDLS and CDR2 is YYNGEE. CDR3 residues: CASSVPGQGAVTGELFF. For the CDR3, the DNA is TGTGCCAGCAGCGTCCCGGGACAGGGGGCAGTCACCGGGGAGCTGTTTTTT.

With regard to this clone: At one of its ends the junction is not consistent with the germline gene, which may arise from a read error. The chain combines TRBV7-7 with TRBJ2-4; D possibly uses TRBD1 or TRBD2 (5 bases each). Looked up from germline, CDR1 is SSHAT and CDR2 is FNYEAQ (reference sequence). This CDR3 contains 16 residues. CDR3 nucleotide sequence: TGTGCTAGCAGCTTAGCGTTGGGGCAGGCCAAAAACATTCAGTACTTC. Protein product: CASSLALGQAKNIQYF.

This clone has only one observation. This chain joins TRBV5-1 and TRBJ1-2; TRBD1 might be the D (5 bases). V was clipped by 0 bases and J by 7 bases, with 10 bases between them. CDR3 length: 13 residues. CDR1 SGHRS and CDR2 YFSETQ come from the germline V gene. The CDR3 coding sequence is TGCGCCAGCAGCTTGGAGGGGATGGCTGGCTACACCTTC. This codes for CASSLEGMAGYTF.

The rearrangement links TRBV7-2 to TRBJ1-1; D call uncertain. V lost 4 bases to trimming and J lost 5 bases, with 8 bases between them. The CDR3 sequence is 12 residues long. Germline CDR1 reads SGHTA; CDR2 reads FQGNSA. CDR3 protein: CASSYRATEAFF. The CDR3 region has the DNA TGTGCCAGCAGCTACCGCGCTACTGAAGCTTTCTTT.

The CDR3 loop is CASSLAARRSSYEQYF. CDR3 in DNA: TGTGCCAGCAGCTTAGCGGCCCGTAGGAGCTCCTACGAGCAGTACTTC. V gene TRBV7-2 combines with J gene TRBJ2-7; no firm D call. Looked up from germline, CDR1 is SGHTA and CDR2 is FQGNSA. With 0 bases removed from V and 0 bases from J, the gap between germline ends came to 12 bases. There are 16 residues in the CDR3. The full variable domain, completed using reference TRBV7-2 and TRBJ2-7, is GAGVSQSPSNKVTEKGKDVELRCDPISGHTALYWYRQSLGQGLEFLIYFQGNSAPDKSGLPSDRFSAERTGGSVSTLTIQRTQQEDSAVYLCASSLAARRSSYEQYFGPGTRLTVT.

This chain joins TRBV5-6 and TRBJ2-3; D is uncertain. The V end was cut by 0 bases, the J end by 0 bases, with 14 bases between. Germline CDR1 is SGHDT and CDR2 is YYEEEE. The CDR3 is made up of 17 amino acids. The CDR3, as DNA: TGTGCCAGCAGCTTGGCAATAAGAAGCTCTAGCACAGATACGCAGTATTTT. This gives the protein CASSLAIRSSSTDTQYF. Filled out from reference TRBV5-6 and TRBJ2-3, the complete variable domain reads DAGVTQSPTHLIKTRGQQVTLRCSPKSGHDTVSWYQQALGQGPQFIFQYYEEEERQRGNFPDRFSGHQFPNYSSELNVNALLLGDSALYLCASSLAIRSSSTDTQYFGPGTRLTVL.